Below, 5 T cell receptor beta chains from the same sample are listed, as sequenced in a study of blood T cell repertoires in COVID-19. The protocol was immunoSEQ multiplex PCR, while the TCRdb copy is restricted to in-frame clones and leaves out a portion. The sample shows around 400,000 clones, roughly 84% of them seen only once. Material: PBMCs or T cells enriched from blood (not recorded which). The receptors originated from a woman aged 18-30 years who had been exposed to COVID-19.

This CDR3 is CASTSTGEANEKLFF. CDR3 bases: TGTGCCAGTACGTCCACAGGGGAAGCTAATGAAAAACTGTTTTTT. The chain employs TRBV28 and TRBJ1-4; 7 bases map to TRBD1. There are 15 residues in the CDR3. The junction had 10 bases not matched to a gene; V was cut back by 9 bases and J by 3 bases. CDR1 is MDHEN and CDR2 is SYDVKM in the germline V gene.

As concerns this clone: This CDR3 is also generated by other DNA sequences in the sample. The chain links TRBV5-1 to TRBJ2-7, with TRBD2 as a possible D gene (6 bases). This CDR3 is 14 amino acids long. Germline V gene data show CDR1 as SGHRS and CDR2 as YFSETQ. V dropped 1 base and J dropped 2 bases, with 10 bases sitting between them. CDR3 nucleotide sequence: TGCGCCAGCAGCTTGAGTAGCGGAACCTACGAGCAGTACTTC. Its protein product is CASSLSSGTYEQYF.

Of note for this clone: This specimen includes other DNA sequences encoding the same CDR3. The J gene is TRBJ2-7, the V gene TRBV19, with 13 bases matching TRBD2. The CDR3 spans 15 residues. The germline gives CDR1 LNHDA, CDR2 SQIVND (reference sequence). The ends lost 5 bases at V and 3 bases at J; junction bases unmatched: 4. In nucleotides, the CDR3 is TGTGCCAGTAGTTCCAGGACTAGCGGGAGCTACGAGCAGTACTTC. Translating it yields CASSSRTSGSYEQYF.

The rearrangement links TRBV10-1 to TRBJ1-2; D gene ambiguous. CDR1 WNHNN and CDR2 SYGVQD come from the germline V gene (reference sequence). The CDR3 sequence is 12 residues long. Trimming left V 9 bases short and J 2 bases short, with 10 bases between. CDR3 protein: CARTQPNYGYTF. The CDR3, as DNA: TGCGCCAGGACACAGCCGAACTATGGCTACACCTTC.

V is TRBV7-3 and J is TRBJ1-1, with TRBD1 matching over 7 bases. Germline-derived CDR1 and CDR2 are SGHTA and FQGTGA. This CDR3 region has 15 residues. Trimming at V came to 0 bases and at J to 12 bases, leaving 13 bases not matched to a gene. As DNA, the CDR3 is TGTGCCAGCAGCTTAACCCTGACTTCCGGGACAGTGACTTTCTTT. Protein: CASSLTLTSGTVTFF.